A selection of T cell receptor beta chains follows, all from one sample in a study of T cell changes during pregnancy in multiple sclerosis. The table came from immunoSEQ multiplex PCR; TCRdb's copy has only in-frame clones and leaves some out. The table lists about 41,000 clones, more than 90% of them singletons, with about 7% in the top ten. Material: CD8+ T cells from peripheral blood mononuclear cells, obtained in the third trimester of pregnancy. These receptors came from a female donor with multiple sclerosis, enrolled in a pregnancy study. Both conserved end residues are part of each CDR3. D genes are given only for firm matches. The size of a clone is reported for some rows only, either as once, few or many, or as a class for expanded clones.

v_call: TRBV28; j_call: TRBJ1-5; d_call: TRBD1; clone_size: -; cdr3_aa: CASSYVGQAFNQPQHF; cdr3_nt: TGTGCCAGCAGTTATGTGGGACAGGCTTTCAATCAGCCCCAGCATTTT
v_call: TRBV5-4; j_call: TRBJ2-7; d_call: -; clone_size: -; cdr3_aa: CASSSPGLEQYF; cdr3_nt: TGTGCCAGCAGCTCCCCCGGACTCGAGCAGTACTTC
v_call: TRBV11-1; j_call: TRBJ2-5; d_call: -; clone_size: -; cdr3_aa: CASRSMETQYF; cdr3_nt: TGTGCCAGCAGGAGCATGGAGACCCAGTACTTC
v_call: TRBV7-9; j_call: TRBJ2-1; d_call: -; clone_size: -; cdr3_aa: CASRGAEVIEQFF; cdr3_nt: TGTGCCAGCAGGGGGGCCGAGGTTATTGAGCAGTTCTTC
v_call: TRBV27; j_call: TRBJ2-7; d_call: -; clone_size: -; cdr3_aa: CASSFLQGTYEQYF; cdr3_nt: TGTGCCAGCAGTTTCCTACAGGGTACCTACGAGCAGTACTTC
v_call: TRBV28; j_call: TRBJ1-1; d_call: -; clone_size: few; cdr3_aa: CASSLTRHEAFF; cdr3_nt: TGTGCCAGCAGTTTGACAAGGCATGAAGCTTTCTTT
v_call: TRBV4-1; j_call: TRBJ1-1; d_call: -; clone_size: -; cdr3_aa: CASSQDPWRESHTEAFF; cdr3_nt: TGCGCCAGCAGCCAAGACCCCTGGAGGGAAAGCCACACTGAAGCTTTCTTT
v_call: TRBV13; j_call: TRBJ1-2; d_call: -; clone_size: -; cdr3_aa: CASSPPQGIVYGYTF; cdr3_nt: TGTGCCAGCAGTCCGCCCCAGGGAATCGTCTATGGCTACACCTTC
v_call: TRBV28; j_call: TRBJ2-7; d_call: -; clone_size: -; cdr3_aa: CASSLRGLGYEQYF; cdr3_nt: TGTGCCAGCAGCCTAAGGGGTTTGGGCTACGAGCAGTACTTC
v_call: TRBV29-1; j_call: TRBJ1-2; d_call: -; clone_size: -; cdr3_aa: CSLGDPGANYGYTF; cdr3_nt: TGCAGCTTGGGAGACCCCGGAGCTAACTATGGCTACACCTTC
v_call: TRBV5-4; j_call: TRBJ1-2; d_call: TRBD1; clone_size: -; cdr3_aa: CASSLGQGKVGYGYTF; cdr3_nt: TGTGCCAGCAGCTTGGGACAGGGTAAGGTCGGCTATGGCTACACCTTC
v_call: TRBV13; j_call: TRBJ1-3; d_call: -; clone_size: -; cdr3_aa: CASSLLGNTIYF; cdr3_nt: TGTGCCAGCAGCTTACTCGGAAACACCATATATTTT
v_call: TRBV9; j_call: TRBJ1-1; d_call: TRBD1; clone_size: -; cdr3_aa: CASSITGGETEAFF; cdr3_nt: TGTGCCAGCAGCATCACAGGGGGCGAGACTGAAGCTTTCTTT
v_call: TRBV27; j_call: TRBJ2-1; d_call: TRBD2; clone_size: once; cdr3_aa: CASKAAGGSYNEQFF; cdr3_nt: TGTGCCAGCAAAGCAGCGGGGGGGTCCTACAATGAGCAGTTCTTC
v_call: TRBV29-1; j_call: TRBJ2-3; d_call: TRBD2; clone_size: -; cdr3_aa: CSVGGVGRGGLSGTQYF; cdr3_nt: TGCAGCGTCGGCGGGGTTGGGCGGGGGGGCCTTTCAGGCACGCAGTATTTT
v_call: TRBV7-9; j_call: TRBJ2-3; d_call: TRBD2; clone_size: -; cdr3_aa: CASSSGTSGGYTDTQYF; cdr3_nt: TGTGCCAGCAGCTCGGGGACTAGCGGGGGGTACACAGATACGCAGTATTTT
v_call: TRBV27; j_call: TRBJ2-1; d_call: TRBD2; clone_size: -; cdr3_aa: CASSPPAGGGDEQFF; cdr3_nt: TGTGCCAGCAGTCCGCCAGCGGGGGGCGGAGATGAGCAGTTCTTC
v_call: TRBV5-1; j_call: TRBJ1-1; d_call: -; clone_size: -; cdr3_aa: CASSLGAVMNTEAFF; cdr3_nt: TGCGCCAGCAGCTTGGGGGCAGTAATGAACACTGAAGCTTTCTTT
v_call: TRBV10-2; j_call: TRBJ1-5; d_call: TRBD1; clone_size: once; cdr3_aa: CASSEGGAGQPQHF; cdr3_nt: TGCGCCAGCAGTGAAGGGGGCGCAGGGCAGCCCCAGCATTTT
v_call: TRBV10-3; j_call: TRBJ2-1; d_call: -; clone_size: -; cdr3_aa: CAIKAETFSYNEQFF; cdr3_nt: TGTGCCATCAAGGCGGAGACCTTCTCCTACAATGAGCAGTTCTTC
v_call: TRBV2; j_call: TRBJ1-1; d_call: -; clone_size: -; cdr3_aa: CASQIRGTNTEAFF; cdr3_nt: TGTGCCAGCCAGATCCGGGGGACGAACACTGAAGCTTTCTTT
v_call: TRBV5-6; j_call: TRBJ1-2; d_call: -; clone_size: once; cdr3_aa: CASSFRPRGVSHGYTF; cdr3_nt: TGTGCCAGCAGCTTCCGACCGCGGGGAGTCTCTCATGGCTACACCTTC
v_call: TRBV9; j_call: TRBJ2-5; d_call: TRBD1; clone_size: -; cdr3_aa: CASSSGQGGFQETQYF; cdr3_nt: TGTGCCAGCAGCTCCGGACAGGGGGGCTTCCAAGAGACCCAGTACTTC
v_call: TRBV5-1; j_call: TRBJ2-7; d_call: -; clone_size: -; cdr3_aa: CASSLVFAGHSSYEQYF; cdr3_nt: TGCGCCAGCAGCTTGGTTTTCGCCGGACACAGCTCCTACGAGCAGTACTTC
v_call: TRBV11-3; j_call: TRBJ1-1; d_call: -; clone_size: -; cdr3_aa: CASSLGTATEAFF; cdr3_nt: TGTGCCAGCAGCTTAGGGACAGCGACTGAAGCTTTCTTT
v_call: TRBV7-3; j_call: TRBJ2-1; d_call: -; clone_size: -; cdr3_aa: CASSLLIEPPYNEQFF; cdr3_nt: TGTGCCAGCAGCTTATTAATCGAGCCCCCCTACAATGAGCAGTTCTTC
v_call: TRBV7-9; j_call: TRBJ1-5; d_call: TRBD1; clone_size: -; cdr3_aa: CASSLEGTGAVGQPQHF; cdr3_nt: TGTGCCAGCAGCTTAGAAGGGACAGGGGCCGTCGGACAGCCCCAGCATTTT
v_call: TRBV7-9; j_call: TRBJ1-2; d_call: -; clone_size: -; cdr3_aa: CASSLGAEVYGYTF; cdr3_nt: TGTGCCAGCAGCTTAGGGGCAGAAGTCTATGGCTACACCTTC
v_call: TRBV12-5; j_call: TRBJ2-7; d_call: -; clone_size: -; cdr3_aa: CASGLVSYEQYF; cdr3_nt: TGTGCTAGTGGTTTGGTTAGTTACGAGCAGTACTTC
v_call: TRBV7-9; j_call: TRBJ1-4; d_call: -; clone_size: -; cdr3_aa: CASSLVAGINEKLFF; cdr3_nt: TGTGCCAGCAGCTTAGTTGCAGGGATCAATGAAAAACTGTTTTTT
v_call: TRBV6-5; j_call: TRBJ2-7; d_call: -; clone_size: -; cdr3_aa: CASSYSFGQQAYEQYF; cdr3_nt: TGTGCCAGCAGTTACAGTTTTGGACAGCAAGCCTACGAGCAGTACTTC
v_call: TRBV13; j_call: TRBJ1-2; d_call: -; clone_size: -; cdr3_aa: CASSLTENYGYTF; cdr3_nt: TGTGCCAGCAGTTTAACAGAGAACTATGGCTACACCTTC
v_call: TRBV11-2; j_call: TRBJ1-2; d_call: -; clone_size: -; cdr3_aa: CASSLDNRNYGYTF; cdr3_nt: TGTGCCAGCAGCTTAGATAACAGAAACTATGGCTACACCTTC
v_call: TRBV7-8; j_call: TRBJ1-3; d_call: TRBD1; clone_size: -; cdr3_aa: CASSFQDRAGNTIYF; cdr3_nt: TGTGCCAGCAGCTTTCAGGACAGGGCTGGAAACACCATATATTTT
v_call: TRBV28; j_call: TRBJ2-7; d_call: TRBD1; clone_size: -; cdr3_aa: CASEGAPGTAIPYEQYF; cdr3_nt: TGTGCCAGCGAAGGAGCTCCTGGGACAGCGATTCCCTACGAGCAGTACTTC
v_call: TRBV30; j_call: TRBJ2-7; d_call: TRBD1; clone_size: -; cdr3_aa: CAWSGQVLEQYF; cdr3_nt: TGTGCCTGGAGCGGACAGGTACTCGAGCAGTACTTC
v_call: TRBV4-3; j_call: TRBJ1-1; d_call: -; clone_size: once; cdr3_aa: CASSQGYGSSEAFF; cdr3_nt: TGCGCCAGCAGCCAAGGGTACGGGTCGTCTGAAGCTTTCTTT